The rows below give T cell receptor beta chains drawn from one sample of a study of T-cell memory formation after mild COVID-19. A single record per CDR3 protein comes from TCRdb applying MiXCR to the 5' RACE reads. The table has about 340,000 distinct CDR3 sequences, 20% to 25% seen once. The sample consisted of PBMCs or a T cell subset sorted from them (not recorded which). These receptor sequences come from an adult woman who had mild COVID-19 (a few samples of this study predate the infection). Cell type and time point are not known. Both conserved end residues are part of each CDR3. The D gene is left open where the match is weak. Clone size, where shown, is once, few, many, or a class for clones that have expanded.

j_call | d_call | clone_size | v_call | cdr3_nt | cdr3_aa
TRBJ2-1 | - | - | TRBV12-3/TRBV12-4 | TGTGCCAGCAGTTTAAGGTGGGGGGCGGGTTACAATGAGCAGTTCTTC | CASSLRWGAGYNEQFF
TRBJ2-3 | - | - | TRBV12-3/TRBV12-4 | TGTGCCAGCAGTTTTGGTGGAGGAATAGATACGCAGTATTTT | CASSFGGGIDTQYF
TRBJ1-1 | - | - | TRBV5-1 | TGCGCCAGCAGCAGGGAATGGCAGGGAACTGAAGCTTTCTTT | CASSREWQGTEAFF
TRBJ2-1 | - | few | TRBV6-5 | TGTGCCAGCAGTTACCAGTCAGCTAATGAGCAGTTCTTC | CASSYQSANEQFF
TRBJ2-3 | TRBD1 | - | TRBV27 | TGTGCCAGCAGTTTATGGGGGACAGGGGGCGCGGGCACAGATACGCAGTATTTT | CASSLWGTGGAGTDTQYF
TRBJ1-3 | - | many | TRBV28 | TGTGCCAGCAGTCTAGACAGTCTCTCTGGAAACACCATATATTTT | CASSLDSLSGNTIYF
TRBJ1-4 | TRBD1 | - | TRBV12-3/TRBV12-4 | TGTGCCAGCAGTGATGACAGGGGAGTAGAAAAACTGTTTTTT | CASSDDRGVEKLFF
TRBJ1-5 | - | - | TRBV5-5 | TGTGCCAGCAGCCCCTTAGGAGGGGACGGTAGCAATCAGCCCCAGCATTTT | CASSPLGGDGSNQPQHF
TRBJ1-1 | - | - | TRBV6-5 | TGTGCCAGCAGGCGAAAGGGGGGACTTGAAGCTTTCTTT | CASRRKGGLEAFF
TRBJ2-4 | TRBD1 | few | TRBV12-3/TRBV12-4 | TGTGCCAGCAGCAGGACAGGAGCCAAAAACATTCAGTACTTC | CASSRTGAKNIQYF
TRBJ1-1 | - | few | TRBV3-1 | TGTGCCAGCAGCCAAGGGATTACGAGCACTGAAGCTTTCTTT | CASSQGITSTEAFF
TRBJ1-1 | - | many | TRBV20-1 | TGCAGTGCTAGAGATTACCTCCGGGCGAACACTGAAGCTTTCTTT | CSARDYLRANTEAFF
TRBJ1-2 | - | few | TRBV29-1 | TGCAGCGTTGAAACCTCGGTTGGAGGCTACACCTTC | CSVETSVGGYTF
TRBJ2-2 | - | few | TRBV10-3 | TGTGCCATCAGTGTCAGCGAGTGGACCGGGGAGCTGTTTTTT | CAISVSEWTGELFF
TRBJ2-3 | TRBD2 | - | TRBV12-3/TRBV12-4 | TGTGCCAGCAGCCGACCGACTAGCGGGGCTTACACAGATACGCAGTATTTT | CASSRPTSGAYTDTQYF
TRBJ2-3 | TRBD1 | - | TRBV9 | TGTGCCAGCAGCGCCCGACAGGGATGGGATGGTGCAGATACGCAGTATTTT | CASSARQGWDGADTQYF
TRBJ2-7 | - | few | TRBV4-1 | TGCGCCAGCAGCCAAGAATCGCAGAGAACCTACGAGCAGTACTTC | CASSQESQRTYEQYF
TRBJ2-1 | - | few | TRBV30 | TGTGCCTGGAGTGTACGAGGGGGGCAGTTCTTC | CAWSVRGGQFF
TRBJ2-2 | TRBD2 | - | TRBV12-3/TRBV12-4 | TGTGCCAGCAGTTTACTTTCATCCCAGAAACTACTAGCGGAGCAGAACACCGGGGAGCTGTTTTTT | CASSLLSSQKLLAEQNTGELFF
TRBJ2-1 | - | - | TRBV6-5 | TGTGCCAGCAGTTACTCCCGTGGAGGCCATGAGCAGTTCTTC | CASSYSRGGHEQFF
TRBJ2-7 | TRBD2 | many | TRBV6-2/TRBV6-3 | TGTGCCAGCAGGCCACTAGCGGCAACCTCGGAGCAGTACTTC | CASRPLAATSEQYF
TRBJ2-7 | - | - | TRBV12-3/TRBV12-4 | TGTGCCAGCAGTGATCGGATCCACGAGCAGTACTTC | CASSDRIHEQYF
TRBJ2-3 | TRBD2 | - | TRBV15 | TGTGCCACCAGCCTCCGGACTAGCGGGAGCGCAGATACGCAGTATTTT | CATSLRTSGSADTQYF
TRBJ2-2 | - | - | TRBV21-1 | TGTGCCAGCAGAACACACCGGGTAGAGCTGTTTTTT | CASRTHRVELFF
TRBJ2-7 | TRBD1 | - | TRBV6-1 | TGTGCCAGCAGGGAGACAGGGATCCACGAGCAGTACTTC | CASRETGIHEQYF
TRBJ1-2 | - | - | TRBV7-9 | TGTGCCAGCAGCCCCCCGGGGGGGCGAGTTGTTGGAGGCTACACCTTC | CASSPPGGRVVGGYTF
TRBJ1-1 | - | few | TRBV5-5 | TGTGCCAGCAGTATCCAGGGGACTGAAGCTTTCTTT | CASSIQGTEAFF
TRBJ2-6 | - | few | TRBV2 | TGTGCCAGCAGTAAGGCGGCTGCTGGGGCCAACGTCCTGACTTTC | CASSKAAAGANVLTF
TRBJ2-2 | - | - | TRBV3-1 | TGTGCCAGCAGCTACGACAGTGTCGGCACCGGGGAGCTGTTTTTT | CASSYDSVGTGELFF
TRBJ2-1 | - | few | TRBV4-1 | TGCGCCAGCAGCTTCCCCGGGGGTTACAATGAGCAGTTCTTC | CASSFPGGYNEQFF